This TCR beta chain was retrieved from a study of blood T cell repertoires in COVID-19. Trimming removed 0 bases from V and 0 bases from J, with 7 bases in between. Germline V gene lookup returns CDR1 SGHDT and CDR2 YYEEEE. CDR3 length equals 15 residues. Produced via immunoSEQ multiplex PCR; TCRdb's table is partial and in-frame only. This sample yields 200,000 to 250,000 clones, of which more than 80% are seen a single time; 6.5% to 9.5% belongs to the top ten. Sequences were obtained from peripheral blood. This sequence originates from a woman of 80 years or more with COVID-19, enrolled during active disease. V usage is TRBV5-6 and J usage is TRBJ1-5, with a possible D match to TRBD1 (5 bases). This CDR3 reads CASSLAGYSNQPQHF. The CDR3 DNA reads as TGTGCCAGCAGCTTGGCAGGGTATAGCAATCAGCCCCAGCATTTT.